Reported below is one TCR beta chain. Its cognate antigen is unknown. The entry originates in a study of T cell repertoires in cytomegalovirus infection. Study information: Public TCR beta signatures marked donors with CMV infection and the matching HLA. Study-level results: The study found HLA-C-restricted CMV-specific TCR beta clonotypes dominating the ex vivo response. Identification of carriers of CMV plus the relevant HLA was performed using cumulative public TCR beta family frequency.

One entry per CDR3 protein results from TCRdb running MiXCR on the reads. This repertoire shows under 600,000 distinct CDR3 sequences, 16% found once; its top ten account for roughly 25%. There are 14 residues in the CDR3. Trimming took 8 bases from V and 11 from J, leaving 22 bases between them. The sequence was obtained from a human donor in good health (CMV status not recorded). Some clones in this sample may be carry-over from other donors' samples. Sequenced: CD8+ T cells from PBMCs. The chain recombines TRBV12-3 or TRBV12-4 with TRBJ2-1; D remains ambiguous. The CDR3 protein is CASAGSLAPPQQFF. CDR3 coding DNA: TGTGCCAGCGCAGGAAGCCTCGCACCCCCTCAGCAGTTCTTC.